Following are 2 T cell receptor beta chains from one sample sequenced in a study of blood T cell repertoires in COVID-19. Repertoires were generated with immunoSEQ multiplex PCR, while TCRdb's copy carries only in-frame clones and drops some. Of 170,000 or so clones in the sample, 85% to 90% were seen once. The material sequenced was peripheral blood. The receptors shown here come from a man aged 60 to 75 with COVID-19, enrolled during active disease.

This chain uses TRBV30 with TRBJ2-7; the match to TRBD1 covers 8 bases. This CDR3 spans 15 amino acids. V shed 3 bases and J 1 base; nucleotides not matched to a gene: 8. The germline V gene has CDR1 GTSNPN and CDR2 SVGIG (reference sequence). CDR3 region: CAWSPNTGGSYEQYF. The CDR3, as DNA: TGTGCCTGGAGCCCCAACACAGGGGGGTCCTACGAGCAGTACTTC.

The rearrangement joins TRBV19 to TRBJ1-2; tentatively, D is TRBD1 (5 bases). The CDR3 is made up of 15 amino acids. The germline V gene encodes CDR1 LNHDA and CDR2 SQIVND (reference sequence). V lost 7 bases, J lost 1 base, and 16 bases lay in between. The CDR3 region has the DNA TGTGCCAGTACCCCATCTGGCGGGGGTAACTATGGCTACACCTTC. This encodes CASTPSGGGNYGYTF.